This T cell receptor beta chain comes out of a study of high-grade serous ovarian cancer treatment subgroups. Germline CDR1 is SGHVS and CDR2 is FQNEAQ. Trimming took 1 base from V and 3 from J, leaving 19 bases between them. This CDR3 is built from 17 residues. With respect to this clone: Its antigen is as yet unknown.

TCRdb's table, derived via immunoSEQ multiplex PCR, lists solely in-frame clones and lacks some. Among some 40,000 clones listed, around three quarters were seen once. Tumor samples were obtained before definitive surgery or chemotherapy. Whole-study findings and limits: Without spatial data, bulk sequencing limits insight into HGSC tumor diversity.

The material sequenced was tumor tissue. This sequence joins TRBV7-8 and TRBJ2-7, with D unclear. The clonotype was recovered from a human donor with high-grade serous ovarian cancer. The CDR3: CASSLVSSQIEFYEQYF. The CDR3 DNA sequence: TGTGCCAGCAGCTTAGTTTCCTCTCAGATAGAATTCTACGAGCAGTACTTC.